Each of the 10 T cell receptor beta chains below was sequenced from the same sample in a study of technical replicates of blood from a handful of donors (TCRdb year 2017). Receptors were amplified or captured by the immunoSEQ multiplex PCR assay. The clones in this table, taken by TCRdb from immuneACCESS, are in-frame only. Not every clone is retained; where verified, under half of the shortfall comes from an unresolved V gene, and the cause of the rest is unknown. For this sample the table gives around 56,000 clones, of which over 90% were detected only once. The ten largest clonotypes hold 3.1% of the sample. The source material was PBMCs. The receptor set was obtained from a human donor in good health. Some clones in this sample may be carry-over from other donors' samples.

The rearrangement uses TRBV9 and TRBJ2-7; 7 nucleotides align to TRBD1. CDR1 is SGDLS, CDR2 YYNGEE, per germline. The CDR3 extends over 15 amino acids. The trim removed 0 bases at V and 0 bases at J, leaving 3 bases unmatched. The CDR3 sequence: CASSVGTGLSYEQYF. The DNA for the CDR3 is TGTGCCAGCAGCGTAGGGACAGGCCTCTCCTACGAGCAGTACTTC.

The chain uses TRBV4-2 and TRBJ2-1, with 8 bases fitting TRBD2. Germline values: CDR1 LGHNA, CDR2 YNFKEQ. The J segment lost 4 bases and the V segment lost 4 bases, leaving 0 bases of the junction unmatched. The CDR3 has 13 amino acids. In nucleotides, the CDR3 is TGTGCCAGCAGCCGCGGGGGGTACAATGAGCAGTTCTTC. As protein: CASSRGGYNEQFF.

The V gene is TRBV9, the J gene TRBJ1-3; possibly TRBD1 for D (6 bases). The CDR3 totals 14 residues. V lost 5 bases and J lost 4, with 13 bases in between. Germline CDR1 reads SGDLS; CDR2 reads YYNGEE. The CDR3 DNA follows: TGTGCCAGCAGGAAAGGGACAAACGGAAACACCATATATTTT. Residues: CASRKGTNGNTIYF.

The chain carries TRBV7-3 and TRBJ2-3, with 8 bases aligning to TRBD1. The junction had 1 base not matched to a gene; V was cut back by 1 base and J by 4 bases. The CDR3 is 14 amino acids. Germline CDR1 SGHTA, CDR2 FQGTGA. The CDR3 here is CASSLRDRPDTQYF. The CDR3 region has the DNA TGTGCCAGCAGCTTAAGGGACAGGCCAGATACGCAGTATTTT.

For the CDR3, the DNA is TGTGCCAGCAGTCCGGGACTTCTAGCAACGACTAGCACAGATACGCAGTATTTT. Translating it yields CASSPGLLATTSTDTQYF. The chain recombines TRBV6-4 with TRBJ2-3; D is possibly TRBD2 (6 bases). V lost 5 bases and J lost 0, with 21 bases in between. The CDR3 is 18 residues long. The germline V gene has CDR1 MRHNA and CDR2 SNTAGT.

This chain links TRBV5-4 with TRBJ2-7; 9 bases are a match to TRBD2. The trim removed 4 bases at V and 7 bases at J, leaving 15 bases unmatched. Per germline, CDR1 SGHNT and CDR2 YYREEE (reference sequence). The CDR3 sequence is 16 residues long. CDR3 amino acids: CASSPLAGGTSGEQYF. The DNA for the CDR3 is TGTGCCAGCAGCCCCCTGGCGGGGGGGACTTCGGGGGAGCAGTACTTC.

The chain couples TRBV5-1 to TRBJ2-5, with TRBD1 identical over 7 bases. Germline CDR1 reads SGHRS; CDR2 reads YFSETQ. The CDR3 consists of 14 residues. The ends lost 4 bases at V and 7 bases at J; junction bases unmatched: 10. The CDR3 DNA reads TGCGCCAGCAGCGGAGACAGGGTTTCGGCGACCCAGTACTTC. The encoded protein is CASSGDRVSATQYF. The entire variable domain, with the rest obtained from reference TRBV5-1 and TRBJ2-5, is as follows: KAGVTQTPRYLIKTRGQQVTLSCSPISGHRSVSWYQQTPGQGLQFLFEYFSETQRNKGNFPGRFSGRQFSNSRSEMNVSTLELGDSALYLCASSGDRVSATQYFGPGTRLLVL.

The CDR3 here is CASSFRPGSETQYF. The CDR3 DNA follows: TGTGCCAGCAGCTTTCGTCCCGGGAGTGAGACCCAGTACTTC. The chain has TRBV5-4 and TRBJ2-5; the D gene is possibly TRBD2 (6 bases). Germline assignment: CDR1 SGHNT and CDR2 YYREEE (reference sequence). The CDR3 sequence is 14 residues long. V lost 2 bases and J 5 bases, leaving 13 bases between the germline ends.

The V and J genes are TRBV7-2 and TRBJ2-5, with 7 bases identical to TRBD1. The CDR3 consists of 16 residues. Trimming took 1 base from V and 1 from J; bases not matched to a gene: 6. Germline V gene data show CDR1 as SGHTA and CDR2 as FQGNSA. CDR3 residues: CASSLGQGFLQETQYF. The CDR3 DNA is TGTGCCAGCAGCTTAGGACAGGGTTTCCTCCAAGAGACCCAGTACTTC.

This sequence joins TRBV12-5 and TRBJ2-5; TRBD1 matches 8 bases. Germline CDR1 LGHNT, CDR2 FRNRAP. The J segment lost 5 bases and the V segment lost 5 bases, leaving 13 bases of the junction unmatched. The CDR3 has 16 residues. CDR3 sequence (DNA): TGTGCTAGTGGTCGACAGGGGCCGGGTGGATTGGAGACCCAGTACTTC. This sequence encodes CASGRQGPGGLETQYF.